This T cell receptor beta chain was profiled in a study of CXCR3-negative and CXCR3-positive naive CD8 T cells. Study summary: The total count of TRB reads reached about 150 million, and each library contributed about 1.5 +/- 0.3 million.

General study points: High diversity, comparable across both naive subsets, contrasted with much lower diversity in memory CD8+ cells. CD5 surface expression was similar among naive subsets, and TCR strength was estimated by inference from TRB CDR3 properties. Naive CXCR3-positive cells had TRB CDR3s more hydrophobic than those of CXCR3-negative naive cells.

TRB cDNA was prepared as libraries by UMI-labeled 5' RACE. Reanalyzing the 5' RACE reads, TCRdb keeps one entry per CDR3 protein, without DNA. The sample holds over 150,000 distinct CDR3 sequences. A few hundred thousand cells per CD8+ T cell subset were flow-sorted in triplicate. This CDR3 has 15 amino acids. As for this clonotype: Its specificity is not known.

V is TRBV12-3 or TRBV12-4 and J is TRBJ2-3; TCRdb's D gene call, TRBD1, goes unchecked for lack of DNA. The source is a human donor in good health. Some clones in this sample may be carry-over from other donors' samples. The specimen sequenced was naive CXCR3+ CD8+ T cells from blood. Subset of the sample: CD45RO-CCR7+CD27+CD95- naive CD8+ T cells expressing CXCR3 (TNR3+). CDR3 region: CASSWGARLEDTQYF.